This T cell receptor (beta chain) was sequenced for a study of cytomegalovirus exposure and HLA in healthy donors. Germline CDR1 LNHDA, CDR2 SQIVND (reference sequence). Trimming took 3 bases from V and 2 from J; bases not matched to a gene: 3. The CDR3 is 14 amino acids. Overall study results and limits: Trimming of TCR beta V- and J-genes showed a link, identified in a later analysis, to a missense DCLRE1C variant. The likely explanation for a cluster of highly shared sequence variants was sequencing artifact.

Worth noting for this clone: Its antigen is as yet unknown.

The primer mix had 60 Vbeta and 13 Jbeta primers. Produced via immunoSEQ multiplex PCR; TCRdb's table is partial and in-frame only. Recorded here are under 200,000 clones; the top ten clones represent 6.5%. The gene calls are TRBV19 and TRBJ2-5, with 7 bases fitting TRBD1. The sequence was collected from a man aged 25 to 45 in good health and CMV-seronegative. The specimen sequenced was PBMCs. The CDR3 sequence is CASSIGTAQETQYF. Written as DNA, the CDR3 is TGTGCCAGTAGTATCGGGACAGCGCAAGAGACCCAGTACTTC.